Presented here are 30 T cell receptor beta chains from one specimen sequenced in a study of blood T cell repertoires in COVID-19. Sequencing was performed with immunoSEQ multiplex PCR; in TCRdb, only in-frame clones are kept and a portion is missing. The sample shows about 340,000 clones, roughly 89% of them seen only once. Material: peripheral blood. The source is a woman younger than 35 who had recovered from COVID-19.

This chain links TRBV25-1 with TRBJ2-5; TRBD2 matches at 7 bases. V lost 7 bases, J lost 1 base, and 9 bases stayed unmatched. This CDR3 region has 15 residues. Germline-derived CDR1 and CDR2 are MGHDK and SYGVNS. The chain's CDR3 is CASMDTGLLQETQYF. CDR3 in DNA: TGTGCCAGCATGGATACGGGACTACTCCAAGAGACCCAGTACTTC.

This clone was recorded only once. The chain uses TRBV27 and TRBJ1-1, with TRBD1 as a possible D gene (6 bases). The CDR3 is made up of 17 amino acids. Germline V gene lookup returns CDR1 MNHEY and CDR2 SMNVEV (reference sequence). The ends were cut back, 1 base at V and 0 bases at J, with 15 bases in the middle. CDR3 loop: CASSLLGRGTLNTEAFF. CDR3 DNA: TGTGCCAGCAGTTTATTGGGCAGGGGAACCCTGAACACTGAAGCTTTCTTT.

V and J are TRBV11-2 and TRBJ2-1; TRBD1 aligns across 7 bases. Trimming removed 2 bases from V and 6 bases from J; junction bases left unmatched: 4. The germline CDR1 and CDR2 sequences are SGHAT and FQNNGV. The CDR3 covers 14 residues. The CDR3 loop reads CASSLNAGGNEQFF. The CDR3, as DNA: TGTGCCAGCAGCTTAAATGCAGGGGGCAATGAGCAGTTCTTC.

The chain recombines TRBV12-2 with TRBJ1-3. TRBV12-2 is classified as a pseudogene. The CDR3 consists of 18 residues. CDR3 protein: CASRLRPRDSVIGNTIYF. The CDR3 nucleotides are TGTGCAAGTCGCTTACGACCTCGGGACTCCGTTATTGGGAACACCATATATTTT.

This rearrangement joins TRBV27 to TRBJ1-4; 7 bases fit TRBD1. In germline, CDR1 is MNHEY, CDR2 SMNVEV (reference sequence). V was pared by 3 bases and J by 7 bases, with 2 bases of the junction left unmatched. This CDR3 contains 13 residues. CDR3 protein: CASSLGQFEKLFF. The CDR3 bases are TGTGCCAGCAGTTTGGGACAGTTTGAAAAACTGTTTTTT.

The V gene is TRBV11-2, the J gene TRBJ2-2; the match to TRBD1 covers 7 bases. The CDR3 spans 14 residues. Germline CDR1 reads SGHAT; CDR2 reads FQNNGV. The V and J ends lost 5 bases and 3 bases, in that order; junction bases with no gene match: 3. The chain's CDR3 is CASSLDRDTGELFF. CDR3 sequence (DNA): TGTGCCAGCAGCCTCGACAGGGACACCGGGGAGCTGTTTTTT. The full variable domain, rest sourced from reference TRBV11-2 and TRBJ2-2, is EAGVAQSPRYKIIEKRQSVAFWCNPISGHATLYWYQQILGQGPKLLIQFQNNGVVDDSQLPKDRFSAERLKGVDSTLKIQPAKLEDSAVYLCASSLDRDTGELFFGEGSRLTVL.

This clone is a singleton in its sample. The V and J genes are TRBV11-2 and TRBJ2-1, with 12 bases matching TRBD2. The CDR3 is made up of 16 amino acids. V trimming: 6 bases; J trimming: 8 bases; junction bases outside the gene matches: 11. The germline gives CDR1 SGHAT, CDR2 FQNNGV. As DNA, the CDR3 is TGTGCCAGCAGACCCGGACTAGCGGGAATGTCACATGAGCAGTTCTTC. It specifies CASRPGLAGMSHEQFF.

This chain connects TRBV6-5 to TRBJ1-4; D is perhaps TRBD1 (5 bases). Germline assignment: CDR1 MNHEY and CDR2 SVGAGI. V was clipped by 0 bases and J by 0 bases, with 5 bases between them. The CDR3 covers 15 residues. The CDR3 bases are TGTGCCAGCAGTTACTCGGACACAACTAATGAAAAACTGTTTTTT. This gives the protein CASSYSDTTNEKLFF.

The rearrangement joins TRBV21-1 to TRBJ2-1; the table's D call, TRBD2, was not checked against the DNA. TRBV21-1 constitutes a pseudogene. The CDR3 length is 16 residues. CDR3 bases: TGTGCCAGCAGCAAAGCTGAGGAACCACGACACAATGAGCAGTTCTTC. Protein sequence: CASSKAEEPRHNEQFF.

The CDR3 coding sequence is TGTGCCAGCAGCTGGGACAGAAATCAGCCCCAGCATTTT. It codes for CASSWDRNQPQHF. V and J are TRBV7-2 and TRBJ1-5, with TRBD1 matching over 7 bases. The CDR3 has 13 residues. The J segment lost 4 bases and the V segment lost 4 bases, leaving 1 base of the junction unmatched. CDR1 is SGHTA and CDR2 is FQGNSA in the germline V gene.

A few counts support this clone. CDR3 coding DNA: TGCGCCAGCAGCCAAGGGACAGGGGACGACACTGAAGCTTTCTTT. It is translated as CASSQGTGDDTEAFF. V is TRBV4-1 and J is TRBJ1-1, with 9 bases identical to TRBD1. Unmatched junction bases numbered 3, after V lost 1 base and J lost 3 bases. CDR1 and CDR2 (germline): MGHRA, YSYEKL. The CDR3 is 15 amino acids.

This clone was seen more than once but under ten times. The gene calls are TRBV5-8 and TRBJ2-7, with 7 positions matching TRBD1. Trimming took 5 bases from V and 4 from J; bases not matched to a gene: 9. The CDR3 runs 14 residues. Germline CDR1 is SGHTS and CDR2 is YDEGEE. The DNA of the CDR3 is TGTGCCAGCAGACGAAAGGGACAGCGATACGAGCAGTACGTC. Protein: CASRRKGQRYEQYV.

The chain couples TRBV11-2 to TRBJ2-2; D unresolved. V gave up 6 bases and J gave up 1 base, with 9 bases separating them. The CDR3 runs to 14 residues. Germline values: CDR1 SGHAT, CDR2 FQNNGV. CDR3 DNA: TGTGCCAGCAGTTACAAAGAGAACACCGGGGAGCTGTTTTTT. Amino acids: CASSYKENTGELFF.

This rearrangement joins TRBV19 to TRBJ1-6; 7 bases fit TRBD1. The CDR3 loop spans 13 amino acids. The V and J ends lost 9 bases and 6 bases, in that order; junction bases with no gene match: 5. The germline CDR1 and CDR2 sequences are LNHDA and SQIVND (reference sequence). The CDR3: CASDQGGNSPLHF. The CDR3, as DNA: TGTGCCAGCGACCAGGGGGGTAATTCACCCCTCCACTTT.

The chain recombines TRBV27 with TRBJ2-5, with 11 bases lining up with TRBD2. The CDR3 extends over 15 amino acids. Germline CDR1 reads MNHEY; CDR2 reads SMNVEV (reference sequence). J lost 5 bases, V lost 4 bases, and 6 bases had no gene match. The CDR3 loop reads CASSSSPSGRETQYF. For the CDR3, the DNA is TGTGCCAGCAGTTCCTCGCCTAGCGGGAGGGAGACCCAGTACTTC.

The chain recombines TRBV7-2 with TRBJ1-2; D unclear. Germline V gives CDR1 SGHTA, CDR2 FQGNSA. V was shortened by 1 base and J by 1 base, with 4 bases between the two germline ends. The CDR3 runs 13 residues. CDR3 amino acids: CASSLVINYGYTF. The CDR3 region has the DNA TGTGCCAGCAGCTTAGTCATTAACTATGGCTACACCTTC.

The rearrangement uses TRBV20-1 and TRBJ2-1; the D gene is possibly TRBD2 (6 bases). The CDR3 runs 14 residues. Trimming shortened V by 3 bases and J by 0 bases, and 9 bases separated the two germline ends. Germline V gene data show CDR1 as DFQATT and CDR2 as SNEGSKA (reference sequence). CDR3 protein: CSASGLRSYNEQFF. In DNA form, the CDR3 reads TGCAGTGCTAGTGGACTACGCTCCTACAATGAGCAGTTCTTC.

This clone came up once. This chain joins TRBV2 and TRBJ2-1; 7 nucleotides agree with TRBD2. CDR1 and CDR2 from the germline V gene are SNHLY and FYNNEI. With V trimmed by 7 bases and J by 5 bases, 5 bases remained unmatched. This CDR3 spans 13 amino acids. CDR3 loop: CASKAGLNNEQFF. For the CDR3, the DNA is TGTGCCAGCAAAGCGGGGCTTAACAATGAGCAGTTCTTC. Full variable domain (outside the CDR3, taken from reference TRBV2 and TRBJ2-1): EPEVTQTPSHQVTQMGQEVILRCVPISNHLYFYWYRQILGQKVEFLVSFYNNEISEKSEIFDDQFSVERPDGSNFTLKIRSTKLEDSAMYFCASKAGLNNEQFFGPGTRLTVL.

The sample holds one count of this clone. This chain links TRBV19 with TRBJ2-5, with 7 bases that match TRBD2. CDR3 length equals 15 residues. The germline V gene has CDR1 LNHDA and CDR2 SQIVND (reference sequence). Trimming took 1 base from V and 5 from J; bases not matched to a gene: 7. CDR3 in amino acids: CASSIVSGGGETQYF. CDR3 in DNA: TGTGCCAGTAGTATAGTGTCGGGGGGTGGGGAGACCCAGTACTTC.

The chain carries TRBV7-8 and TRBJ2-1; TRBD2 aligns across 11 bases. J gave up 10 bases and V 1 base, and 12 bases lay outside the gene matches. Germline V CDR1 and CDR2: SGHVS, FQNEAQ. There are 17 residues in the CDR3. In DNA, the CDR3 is TGTGCCAGCAGCTTAGATGTTAGCGGGAGGGCCGGTGGGGAGCAGTTCTTC. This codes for CASSLDVSGRAGGEQFF.

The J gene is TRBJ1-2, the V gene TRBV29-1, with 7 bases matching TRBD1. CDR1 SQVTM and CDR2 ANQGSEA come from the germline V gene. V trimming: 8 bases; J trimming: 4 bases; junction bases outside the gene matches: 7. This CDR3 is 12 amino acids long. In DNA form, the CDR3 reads TGCAGCACACAAGGGGGCGGCTATGGCTACACCTTC. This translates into CSTQGGGYGYTF.

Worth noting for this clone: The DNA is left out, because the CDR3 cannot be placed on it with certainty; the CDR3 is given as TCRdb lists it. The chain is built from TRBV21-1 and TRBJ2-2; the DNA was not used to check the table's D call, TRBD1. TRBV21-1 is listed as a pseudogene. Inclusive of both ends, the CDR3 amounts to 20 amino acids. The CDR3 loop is CASQQWGQGPYGCCTGELFF.

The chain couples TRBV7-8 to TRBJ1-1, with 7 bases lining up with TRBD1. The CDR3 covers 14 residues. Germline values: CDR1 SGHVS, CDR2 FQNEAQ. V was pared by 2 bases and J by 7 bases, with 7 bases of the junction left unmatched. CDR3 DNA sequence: TGTGCCAGCAGCTTAATTCAGGGGGTCGGTGAAGCTTTCTTT. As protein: CASSLIQGVGEAFF.

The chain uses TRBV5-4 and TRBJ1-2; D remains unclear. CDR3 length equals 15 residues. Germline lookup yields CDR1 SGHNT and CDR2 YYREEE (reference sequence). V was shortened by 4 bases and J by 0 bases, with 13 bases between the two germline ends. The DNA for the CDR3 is TGTGCCAGCAGCCCAGCCGATCTAGCTAACTATGGCTACACCTTC. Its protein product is CASSPADLANYGYTF.

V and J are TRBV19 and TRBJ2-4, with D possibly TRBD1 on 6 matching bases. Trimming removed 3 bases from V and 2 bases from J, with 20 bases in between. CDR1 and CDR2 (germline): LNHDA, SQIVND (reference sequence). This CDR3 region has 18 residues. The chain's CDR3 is CASSIDSRGQGPKNIQYF. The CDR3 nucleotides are TGTGCCAGTAGTATCGATTCCAGGGGCCAGGGGCCCAAAAACATTCAGTACTTC.

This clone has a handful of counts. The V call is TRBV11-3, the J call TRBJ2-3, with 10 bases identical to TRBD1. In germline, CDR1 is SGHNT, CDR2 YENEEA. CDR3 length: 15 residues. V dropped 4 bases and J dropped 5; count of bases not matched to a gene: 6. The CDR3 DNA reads TGTGCCAGCAGCTACGGGACAGGGGAAGAAGATACGCAGTATTTT. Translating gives CASSYGTGEEDTQYF.

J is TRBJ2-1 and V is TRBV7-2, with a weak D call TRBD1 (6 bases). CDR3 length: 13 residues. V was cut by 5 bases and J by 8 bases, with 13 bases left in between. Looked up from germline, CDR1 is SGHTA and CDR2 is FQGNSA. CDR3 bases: TGTGCCAGCAGCCCCAGGGGTGTAGATGAGCAGTTCTTC. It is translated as CASSPRGVDEQFF.

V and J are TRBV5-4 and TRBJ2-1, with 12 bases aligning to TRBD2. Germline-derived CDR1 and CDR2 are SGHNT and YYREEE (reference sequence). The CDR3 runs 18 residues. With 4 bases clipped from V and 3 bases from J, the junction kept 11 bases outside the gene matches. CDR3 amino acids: CASSNPSGRALSYNEQFF. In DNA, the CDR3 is TGTGCCAGCAGCAACCCTAGCGGGAGGGCCTTAAGCTACAATGAGCAGTTCTTC.

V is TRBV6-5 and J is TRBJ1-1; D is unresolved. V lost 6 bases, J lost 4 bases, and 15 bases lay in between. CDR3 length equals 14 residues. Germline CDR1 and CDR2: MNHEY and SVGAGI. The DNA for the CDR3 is TGTGCCAGCAGCCGCGAAATGGTGGTCACTGAAGCTTTCTTT. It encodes CASSREMVVTEAFF.

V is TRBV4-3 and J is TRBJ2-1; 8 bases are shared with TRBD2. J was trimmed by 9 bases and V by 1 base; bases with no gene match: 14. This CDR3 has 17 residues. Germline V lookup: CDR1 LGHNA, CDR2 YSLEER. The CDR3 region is CASSQGPRSGGRFEQFF. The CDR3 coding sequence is TGCGCCAGCAGCCAAGGCCCTCGATCGGGAGGGAGATTTGAGCAGTTCTTC.